This TCR beta chain was recorded in a study of blood T cell repertoires in COVID-19. TCRdb keeps only in-frame clones here, not all; method: immunoSEQ multiplex PCR. The repertoire holds over 100,000 clones, with around 81% as singletons. The CDR3 loop spans 13 amino acids. Germline V gene sequence: CDR1 GTSNPN, CDR2 SVGIG (reference sequence). V was pared by 0 bases and J by 5 bases, with 11 bases between. This clone was picked up one time. Material: peripheral blood. V gene TRBV30 combines with J gene TRBJ2-7, with D perhaps TRBD2 (6 bases). This TCR was sampled from a human donor in a cohort sampled during active or convalescent COVID-19. CDR3 region: CAWSVGGIHEQYF. The CDR3 DNA reads TGTGCCTGGAGTGTAGGCGGGATCCACGAGCAGTACTTC.